The 10 T cell receptor beta chains in this list originate from one sample, sequenced in a study of blood T cell repertoires in COVID-19. The assay was immunoSEQ multiplex PCR, and TCRdb's table has in-frame clones only and misses some. The sample has more than 250,000 clones; around 87% are singletons. Sample: PBMCs or T cells enriched from blood (not recorded which). These receptors were taken from a young woman who had recovered from COVID-19.

The CDR3 coding sequence is TGTGCCAGCAGCTCGGTCCTTGAGGGCGAGCAGTACTTC. This sequence encodes CASSSVLEGEQYF. This rearrangement joins TRBV7-9 to TRBJ2-7, with D possibly matching TRBD2 (5 bases). The CDR3 runs 13 residues. The V gene lost 4 bases and the J gene lost 6 bases, with 13 bases spanning the gap. Germline lookup yields CDR1 SEHNR and CDR2 FQNEAQ (reference sequence).

The genes are TRBV27 and TRBJ2-7; 12 bases are shared with TRBD2. Germline V gene sequence: CDR1 MNHEY, CDR2 SMNVEV (reference sequence). This CDR3 region has 15 residues. V shed 5 bases, J shed 0 bases, and the junction held 2 bases outside the gene matches. CDR3 nucleotides: TGTGCCAGCAGTCCACTAGCGGGGGGCTCCTACGAGCAGTACTTC. It specifies CASSPLAGGSYEQYF.

The chain couples TRBV7-3 to TRBJ2-1, with 8 bases matching TRBD2. Losses at the gene ends were 5 bases for V and 4 bases for J; bases not matched to a gene: 7. Germline CDR1 reads SGHTA; CDR2 reads FQGTGA. This CDR3 has 15 amino acids. This CDR3 is CASSGPGLGYNEQFF. CDR3 nucleotide sequence: TGTGCCAGCAGCGGACCGGGACTAGGTTACAATGAGCAGTTCTTC.

CDR3 bases: TGTGCCAGCAGTTACCCTGACAGGGGCAATCAGCCCCAGCATTTT. Residues: CASSYPDRGNQPQHF. This chain joins TRBV6-5 and TRBJ1-5, with 7 bases aligning to TRBD1. The V gene end was trimmed by 2 bases and the J gene end by 2 bases; junction bases not matched to a gene: 3. Per germline, CDR1 MNHEY and CDR2 SVGAGI. The CDR3 has 15 residues.

This clone was seen a handful of times. This chain joins TRBV7-9 and TRBJ1-2, with D unresolved. V gave up 2 bases and J gave up 2 bases, with 15 bases separating them. This CDR3 comprises 16 residues. Germline V lookup: CDR1 SEHNR, CDR2 FQNEAQ (reference sequence). The CDR3 bases are TGTGCCAGCAGCTTAACTGTAGGCAGGTTAAACTATGGCTACACCTTC. It codes for CASSLTVGRLNYGYTF.

The gene calls are TRBV5-7 and TRBJ1-6, with TRBD1 matching 7 bases. Being an ORF, TRBV5-7 has a function that is uncertain. V dropped 1 base and J dropped 8; count of bases not matched to a gene: 3. The CDR3 runs 14 residues. The CDR3 bases are TGTGCCAGCAGCTTGTGGAGGGGGCATTCACCCCTCCACTTT. It specifies CASSLWRGHSPLHF.

V gene TRBV6-5 combines with J gene TRBJ2-2, with a weak D call TRBD2 (5 bases). The CDR3 length is 14 residues. The V end was cut by 1 base, the J end by 6 bases, with 9 bases between. In germline, CDR1 is MNHEY, CDR2 SVGAGI. This CDR3 reads CASSYWTRAGELFF. Written as DNA, the CDR3 is TGTGCCAGCAGTTACTGGACGCGGGCCGGGGAGCTGTTTTTT.

This clone has only one observation. The chain joins TRBV3-1 (or the pseudogene TRBV3-2) to TRBJ2-5; 7 bases agree with TRBD2. Germline CDR1 LGHDT, CDR2 YNNKEL (reference sequence). CDR3 length: 14 residues. The V gene end was trimmed by 4 bases and the J gene end by 0 bases; junction bases not matched to a gene: 2. The CDR3 region is CASSRRGDQETQYF. CDR3 sequence (DNA): TGTGCCAGCAGCCGTCGGGGGGACCAAGAGACCCAGTACTTC.

This clone was recorded once. CDR3 DNA sequence: TGTGCCAGCAGCTTAGCGAGGCTAGGACTCCAAGGCTACACCTTC. Translation: CASSLARLGLQGYTF. The chain carries TRBV7-8 and TRBJ1-2, with no clear D. The length of the CDR3 is 15 residues. Germline V gene lookup returns CDR1 SGHVS and CDR2 FQNEAQ. Trimming left V 0 bases short and J 8 bases short, with 16 bases between. Full variable domain (missing parts from reference TRBV7-8 and TRBJ1-2): GAGVSQSPRYKVAKRGQDVALRCDPISGHVSLFWYQQALGQGPEFLTYFQNEAQLDKSGLPSDRFFAERPEGSVSTLKIQRTQQEDSAVYLCASSLARLGLQGYTFGSGTRLTVV.

The V call is TRBV30, the J call TRBJ1-1, with 10 bases aligning to TRBD1. V trimming: 1 base; J trimming: 4 bases; junction bases outside the gene matches: 6. In germline, CDR1 is GTSNPN, CDR2 SVGIG (reference sequence). The CDR3 runs to 15 residues. The chain's CDR3 is CAWSDLGQGTTEAFF. In nucleotides, the CDR3 is TGTGCCTGGAGTGACCTGGGACAGGGGACCACTGAAGCTTTCTTT.